The entry below describes one T cell receptor (beta chain). The record originates from a study of blood T cell repertoires in COVID-19. Some clones are missing from TCRdb's copy, which holds only in-frame ones; the method was immunoSEQ multiplex PCR. The sample includes over 200,000 clones, 88% of them seen just once. CDR3 length: 15 residues. The chain uses TRBV21-1 and TRBJ1-3. TRBV21-1 is a documented pseudogene. This sequence originates from a man aged 60 to 75 who had recovered from COVID-19. Sequenced material: peripheral blood. The CDR3 coding sequence is TGTGCCAGCAGCACCCCCGGGGATCCCCGAAACACCATATATTTT. Its protein is CASSTPGDPRNTIYF.